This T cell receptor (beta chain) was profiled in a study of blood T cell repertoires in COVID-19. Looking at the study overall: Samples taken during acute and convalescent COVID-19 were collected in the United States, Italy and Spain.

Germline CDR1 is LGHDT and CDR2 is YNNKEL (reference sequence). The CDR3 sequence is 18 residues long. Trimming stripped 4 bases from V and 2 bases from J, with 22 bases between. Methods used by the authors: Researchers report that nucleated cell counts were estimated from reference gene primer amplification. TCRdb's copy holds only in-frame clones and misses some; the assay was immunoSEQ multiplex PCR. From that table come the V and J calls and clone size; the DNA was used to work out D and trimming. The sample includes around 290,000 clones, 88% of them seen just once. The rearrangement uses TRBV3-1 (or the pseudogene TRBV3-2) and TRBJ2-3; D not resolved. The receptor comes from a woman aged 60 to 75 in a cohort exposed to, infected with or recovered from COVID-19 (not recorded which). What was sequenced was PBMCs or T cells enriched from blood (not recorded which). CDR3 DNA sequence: TGTGCCAGCAGCCGCCCGCGGCCTACATCACACTCCACAGATACGCAGTATTTT. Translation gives CASSRPRPTSHSTDTQYF.